The 18 T cell receptor beta chains presented below share a single source sample, sequenced in a study of response to subunit inactivated influenza vaccine. One entry per CDR3 protein, called by TCRdb with MiXCR from the RT-PCR reads. The table has roughly 570,000 distinct CDR3 sequences, 10% to 15% seen once. Source: PBMCs from blood, taken more than 35 days after vaccination. The receptor source for this set is a man aged 50 to 60 who received an inactivated influenza vaccine.

This clonotype was counted at least ten times. The chain couples TRBV6-2 or TRBV6-3 to TRBJ1-1, with TRBD1 as a possible D gene (5 bases). V lost 2 bases and J 5 bases, leaving 15 bases between the germline ends. Germline V gives CDR1 MNHEY, CDR2 SVGEGT. CDR3 length: 15 amino acids. CDR3 loop: CASSYVRARQTEAFF. CDR3 coding DNA: TGTGCCAGCAGTTACGTACGGGCTCGACAGACTGAAGCTTTCTTT.

CDR3 in DNA: TGTGCCAGCAGCTTTTGGCAGACTGGGGCCAACGTCCTGACTTTC. It is translated as CASSFWQTGANVLTF. V is TRBV7-9 and J is TRBJ2-6, with D hard to call. This CDR3 is built from 15 residues. Germline V gene sequence: CDR1 SEHNR, CDR2 FQNEAQ (reference sequence). Trimming shortened V by 3 bases and J by 2 bases, and 8 bases separated the two germline ends.

This clonotype was detected only a few times. This chain uses TRBV28 with TRBJ1-1; maybe TRBD1 (5 bases). The ends were cut back, 4 bases at V and 1 base at J, with 13 bases in the middle. CDR3 length: 15 amino acids. Germline lookup yields CDR1 MDHEN and CDR2 SYDVKM. In DNA form, the CDR3 reads TGTGCCAGCAGTTACCCAATCGGACAGAACACTGAAGCTTTCTTT. Encoded protein: CASSYPIGQNTEAFF. The full variable domain, rest sourced from reference TRBV28 and TRBJ1-1, is DVKVTQSSRYLVKRTGEKVFLECVQDMDHENMFWYRQDPGLGLRLIYFSYDVKMKEKGDIPEGYSVSREKKERFSLILESASTNQTSMYLCASSYPIGQNTEAFFGQGTRLTVV.

Ten or more counts support this clonotype. V and J are TRBV20-1 and TRBJ2-7; no clear D gene. Looked up from germline, CDR1 is DFQATT and CDR2 is SNEGSKA (reference sequence). The CDR3 extends over 11 amino acids. The germline V and J ends were trimmed by 3 bases and 3 bases, with 6 bases remaining between them. This chain's CDR3 is CSASPHYEQYF. The CDR3 bases are TGCAGTGCTAGCCCTCACTACGAGCAGTACTTC.

The chain combines TRBV30 with TRBJ1-3; no reliable D call. The V and J ends lost 4 bases and 2 bases respectively, with 6 bases between them. Germline CDR1 and CDR2: GTSNPN and SVGIG (reference sequence). The CDR3 sequence is 12 residues long. The CDR3 loop reads CAWTRAGNTIYF. For the CDR3, the DNA is TGTGCCTGGACTCGGGCTGGAAACACCATATATTTT.

The chain uses TRBV10-3 and TRBJ1-5; tentative D call: TRBD1 (5 bases). From germline, CDR1 is ENHRY and CDR2 SYGVKD. This CDR3 region has 15 residues. The germline V and J ends were trimmed by 4 bases and 0 bases, with 10 bases remaining between them. The CDR3 coding sequence is TGTGCCATCAGTGCGCAGGGATCTAGCAATCAGCCCCAGCATTTT. It translates to CAISAQGSSNQPQHF.

The chain is built from TRBV12-3 or TRBV12-4 and TRBJ2-1; 10 bases are shared with TRBD2. The CDR3 spans 15 residues. V shed 6 bases, J shed 6 bases, and the junction held 8 bases outside the gene matches. CDR3 sequence reads: CASSIRLAGTNEQFF. The CDR3 DNA reads TGTGCCAGCAGCATCAGACTAGCGGGCACCAATGAGCAGTTCTTC.

The genes are TRBV11-2 and TRBJ1-1; D not certain. Germline CDR1 SGHAT, CDR2 FQNNGV. Trimming removed 4 bases at V and 1 base at J, with 16 bases between. The CDR3 consists of 16 residues. CDR3 in amino acids: CASSSSYRTGNTEAFF. The CDR3 DNA is TGTGCCAGCAGCTCTTCCTACCGGACGGGGAACACTGAAGCTTTCTTT.

The genes are TRBV18 and TRBJ2-1; 8 bases align to TRBD1. The CDR3 sequence is 14 residues long. V dropped 5 bases and J dropped 6; count of bases not matched to a gene: 6. The germline V gene has CDR1 KGHSH and CDR2 LQKENI. The CDR3: CASSAGTGSNEQFF. As DNA, the CDR3 is TGTGCCAGCTCAGCCGGGACAGGAAGCAATGAGCAGTTCTTC.

V and J are TRBV25-1 and TRBJ1-1; D remains ambiguous. Trimming cost V 7 bases and J 4 bases, with 19 bases left between them. Germline V gene lookup returns CDR1 MGHDK and CDR2 SYGVNS. The CDR3 is 15 residues long. Here the CDR3 DNA reads TGTGCCAGCACCCCCTTCGGAGGGAACCCCACTGAAGCTTTCTTT. The encoded protein is CASTPFGGNPTEAFF.

CDR3 sequence: CASSLKLELFF. The CDR3 DNA sequence: TGTGCCAGCAGCTTAAAGTTGGAGCTGTTTTTT. This chain connects TRBV7-2 to TRBJ2-2; D gene unclear. The V end lost 2 bases, the J end lost 10 bases, and 5 bases lay between the germline ends. Per germline, CDR1 SGHTA and CDR2 FQGNSA. The CDR3 is made up of 11 amino acids.

This clonotype has more than one count but fewer than ten. The chain uses TRBV7-2 and TRBJ2-7; D unresolved. The CDR3 is 13 residues long. CDR1 and CDR2 from the germline V gene are SGHTA and FQGNSA. Trimming removed 5 bases from V and 6 bases from J, with 14 bases in between. The CDR3: CASSVKSVGEQYF. CDR3 DNA sequence: TGTGCCAGCAGCGTGAAATCGGTGGGCGAGCAGTACTTC.

The table lists this clonotype with a few counts. V usage is TRBV4-3 and J usage is TRBJ1-4; D is ambiguous. Germline assignment: CDR1 LGHNA and CDR2 YSLEER. The CDR3 contains 15 residues. The V and J ends lost 0 bases and 7 bases respectively, with 12 bases between them. The CDR3 DNA sequence: TGCGCCAGCAGCCAAGACCGGCCCCCGGGTGAAAAACTGTTTTTT. Translation: CASSQDRPPGEKLFF.

This clonotype was found a few times. The rearrangement links TRBV20-1 to TRBJ1-1, with a possible D match to TRBD1 (6 bases). Trimming cost V 5 bases and J 4 bases, with 11 bases left between them. The germline V gene has CDR1 DFQATT and CDR2 SNEGSKA (reference sequence). The CDR3 length is 12 residues. The CDR3 spells CSAPVGGTEAFF. CDR3 DNA: TGCAGTGCTCCGGTAGGGGGCACTGAAGCTTTCTTT.

This clonotype turned up a few times. The genes are TRBV20-1 and TRBJ2-1, with 9 nucleotides matching TRBD2. V shed 1 base, J shed 8 bases, and the junction held 6 bases outside the gene matches. This CDR3 region has 14 residues. CDR1 DFQATT and CDR2 SNEGSKA come from the germline V gene (reference sequence). DNA for the CDR3: TGCAGTGCTAGAGTTGGGGCTAGCGGGGATGAGCAGTTCTTC. This translates into CSARVGASGDEQFF.

This clonotype was seen at least ten times. The V call is TRBV27, the J call TRBJ2-1; 11 nucleotides align to TRBD2. This CDR3 has 15 amino acids. Trimming removed 3 bases from V and 6 bases from J; junction bases left unmatched: 4. Germline V gives CDR1 MNHEY, CDR2 SMNVEV (reference sequence). CDR3 loop: CASSLSLAGVNEQFF. The DNA for the CDR3 is TGTGCCAGCAGTTTGTCACTAGCGGGAGTCAATGAGCAGTTCTTC.

This clonotype was picked up many times. The gene calls are TRBV29-1 and TRBJ1-3; the D is unclear. The V end lost 0 bases, the J end lost 0 bases, and 6 bases lay between the germline ends. Germline V gene lookup returns CDR1 SQVTM and CDR2 ANQGSEA. The CDR3 contains 14 residues. CDR3 nucleotides: TGCAGCGTTGAAGATCCCTTCTCTGGAAACACCATATATTTT. This encodes CSVEDPFSGNTIYF.

This clonotype was detected many times. V is TRBV5-1 and J is TRBJ2-7; unclear D gene. Per the germline V gene, CDR1 is SGHRS and CDR2 is YFSETQ. The CDR3 runs 16 residues. V dropped 0 bases and J dropped 0 bases, with 13 bases sitting between them. The CDR3 nucleotides are TGCGCCAGCAGCTTGGGAATCGTCGGCCTCTCCTACGAGCAGTACTTC. Translating gives CASSLGIVGLSYEQYF.